This T cell receptor (beta chain) was captured in a study of blood T cell repertoires in COVID-19. Study information: Researchers got acute and convalescent COVID-19 samples from the United States, Italy and Spain. Sample material is recorded as cDNA or gDNA derived from T cells, B-cell-depleted T cells, or PBMCs.

Original analysis: Cell counts per sample came from amplifying reference gene primers. Generated by immunoSEQ multiplex PCR, the TCRdb table keeps only in-frame clones and is missing some. The V and J calls and the clone size are those of that table, but D and trimming were determined from the DNA. The sample lists some 250,000 clones, around 82% occurring once. Of note for this clone: Other DNA sequences in the same sample also yield this CDR3.

Germline V gives CDR1 SGHAT, CDR2 FQNNGV. CDR3 length equals 15 residues. Germline trimming cut 5 bases from V and 3 bases from J; bases unmatched to any gene: 4. Sequenced: peripheral blood. This clonotype was obtained from a man aged 45-65 years with active or convalescent COVID-19. The chain has TRBV11-2 and TRBJ2-7; 13 bases line up with TRBD2. The CDR3 protein is CASSPRTSGGYEQYF. The CDR3 DNA sequence: TGTGCCAGCAGCCCGCGGACTAGCGGGGGCTACGAGCAGTACTTC.